The rows below give T cell receptor beta chains drawn from one sample of a study of blood T cell repertoires in COVID-19. Libraries were prepared by immunoSEQ multiplex PCR; TCRdb keeps only in-frame clonotypes and omits some of them. The sample yields some 21,000 clones, 83% seen once. What was sequenced was peripheral blood. The receptors derive from a human donor in a cohort sampled during active COVID-19. The CDR3 runs from the conserved cysteine through the conserved F or W. D genes are given only for firm matches. A clone size is listed for some rows: how often the clone was seen (once, few, many), or a class if it is expanded.

V: TRBV9; size: NA; J: TRBJ1-4; D: NA; length: 16; CDR3: CASSVAPGATNEKLFF; DNA: TGTGCCAGCAGCGTAGCCCCTGGGGCGACTAATGAAAAACTGTTTTTT
V: TRBV18; size: NA; J: TRBJ2-3; D: NA; length: 12; CDR3: CASSPRTDTQYF; DNA: TGTGCCAGCTCGCCCCGGACAGATACGCAGTATTTT
V: TRBV14; size: NA; J: TRBJ1-5; D: NA; length: 14; CDR3: CASSQTGFDQPQHF; DNA: TGTGCCAGCAGCCAAACAGGTTTCGATCAGCCCCAGCATTTT
V: TRBV12-5; size: NA; J: TRBJ2-4; D: TRBD2; length: 17; CDR3: CASGDPGGGEAKNIQYF; DNA: TGTGCTAGTGGTGATCCGGGGGGAGGGGAAGCCAAAAACATTCAGTACTTC
V: TRBV19; size: NA; J: TRBJ1-4; D: TRBD1; length: 15; CDR3: CASSIMGQGGEKLFF; DNA: TGTGCCAGTAGTATTATGGGACAGGGTGGTGAAAAACTGTTTTTT
V: TRBV10-3; size: NA; J: TRBJ2-5; D: TRBD1; length: 14; CDR3: CAISMTGTQETQYF; DNA: TGTGCCATCAGCATGACAGGGACCCAAGAGACCCAGTACTTC
V: TRBV7-9; size: NA; J: TRBJ2-1; D: NA; length: 15; CDR3: CASSLDSLGANEQFF; DNA: TGTGCCAGCAGCTTAGACTCTTTAGGGGCCAATGAGCAGTTCTTC
V: TRBV5-1; size: NA; J: TRBJ2-7; D: TRBD2; length: 14; CDR3: CASSWGDYPSEQYF; DNA: TGCGCCAGCAGCTGGGGGGACTACCCGAGCGAGCAGTACTTC
V: TRBV4-3; size: NA; J: TRBJ1-6; D: NA; length: 14; CDR3: CASSPEGGNSPLHF; DNA: TGCGCCAGCAGCCCCGAGGGGGGGAATTCACCCCTCCACTTT
V: TRBV28; size: NA; J: TRBJ1-1; D: NA; length: 14; CDR3: CASSPTGLSPEAFF; DNA: TGTGCCAGCAGTCCTACAGGCCTCTCTCCCGAAGCTTTCTTT
V: TRBV19; size: NA; J: TRBJ2-7; D: TRBD1; length: 15; CDR3: CASSASGTGYYEQYF; DNA: TGTGCCAGTAGTGCATCCGGGACAGGCTACTACGAGCAGTACTTC
V: TRBV30; size: few; J: TRBJ1-4; D: NA; length: 15; CDR3: CAWSPTGTTNEKLFF; DNA: TGTGCCTGGAGTCCAACCGGGACAACTAATGAAAAACTGTTTTTT
V: TRBV5-1; size: few; J: TRBJ1-1; D: NA; length: 15; CDR3: CASSTDTFMNTEAFF; DNA: TGCGCCAGCAGCACCGACACATTCATGAACACTGAAGCTTTCTTT
V: TRBV5-4; size: NA; J: TRBJ1-2; D: NA; length: 14; CDR3: CASSLNFGGWRYTF; DNA: TGTGCCAGCAGCTTGAATTTCGGCGGTTGGCGCTACACCTTC
V: TRBV19; size: NA; J: TRBJ2-5; D: NA; length: 14; CDR3: CASRNRGGGETQYF; DNA: TGTGCCAGTAGGAACAGGGGTGGAGGGGAGACCCAGTACTTC
V: TRBV11-2; size: NA; J: TRBJ2-5; D: NA; length: 13; CDR3: CASSLGAVETQYF; DNA: TGTGCCAGCAGCTTAGGCGCCGTCGAGACCCAGTACTTC
V: TRBV6-5; size: NA; J: TRBJ1-1; D: TRBD1; length: 15; CDR3: CASRGRGLMNTEAFF; DNA: TGTGCCAGCAGGGGCAGGGGGCTCATGAACACTGAAGCTTTCTTT
V: TRBV6-5; size: NA; J: TRBJ1-2; D: NA; length: 16; CDR3: CASSYSYSQAGKGYTF; DNA: TGTGCCAGCAGTTACTCGTATAGTCAGGCAGGGAAGGGCTACACCTTC
V: TRBV5-1; size: NA; J: TRBJ1-2; D: NA; length: 14; CDR3: CASSSDPGGYGYTF; DNA: TGCGCCAGCAGCTCGGATCCGGGAGGCTATGGCTACACCTTC
V: TRBV28; size: NA; J: TRBJ1-3; D: NA; length: 16; CDR3: CASSLHYSPSGNTIYF; DNA: TGTGCCAGCAGTTTACACTACTCACCCTCTGGGAACACCATATATTTT
V: TRBV11-2; size: NA; J: TRBJ2-3; D: NA; length: 13; CDR3: CASSARQADTQYF; DNA: TGTGCCAGCAGCGCACGACAGGCAGATACGCAGTATTTT
V: TRBV12-3/TRBV12-4; size: once; J: TRBJ1-1; D: TRBD1; length: 13; CDR3: CASSSNRGGEAFF; DNA: TGTGCCAGCAGTTCTAACAGGGGAGGTGAAGCTTTCTTT
V: TRBV21-1; size: few; J: TRBJ2-6; D: NA; length: 18; CDR3: CASSDGTGGLAGANVLTF; DNA: TGTGCCAGCAGCGACGGGACAGGGGGACTGGCGGGGGCCAACGTCCTGACTTTC
V: TRBV19; size: NA; J: TRBJ1-2; D: NA; length: 14; CDR3: CASSIDRGNYGYTF; DNA: TGTGCCAGTAGTATAGACAGGGGAAACTATGGCTACACCTTC
V: TRBV18; size: NA; J: TRBJ1-2; D: TRBD1; length: 13; CDR3: CASSRRTGEGYTF; DNA: TGTGCCAGCTCACGCCGGACAGGGGAAGGCTACACCTTC
V: TRBV5-4; size: NA; J: TRBJ1-2; D: NA; length: 14; CDR3: CASSSSDIYYGYTF; DNA: TGTGCCAGCAGCTCCTCAGACATCTACTATGGCTACACCTTC
V: TRBV10-1; size: NA; J: TRBJ2-3; D: TRBD1; length: 13; CDR3: CASSGQGADTQYF; DNA: TGCGCCAGCAGTGGACAGGGCGCAGATACGCAGTATTTT
V: TRBV4-3; size: few; J: TRBJ1-2; D: NA; length: 14; CDR3: CASSQGSSSSVDTF; DNA: TGCGCCAGCAGCCAAGGTAGTAGTTCTTCGGTCGACACCTTC
V: TRBV4-1; size: NA; J: TRBJ1-2; D: TRBD1; length: 15; CDR3: CASSQFVGQGDGYTF; DNA: TGCGCCAGCAGCCAATTTGTAGGACAGGGAGATGGCTACACCTTC
V: TRBV5-4; size: NA; J: TRBJ2-5; D: TRBD1; length: 15; CDR3: CASSRQGKGDETQYF; DNA: TGTGCCAGCAGCCGACAGGGGAAGGGGGACGAGACCCAGTACTTC
V: TRBV5-1; size: NA; J: TRBJ2-5; D: TRBD2; length: 16; CDR3: CASSMLAGGTQETQYF; DNA: TGCGCCAGCAGCATGCTAGCGGGGGGTACCCAAGAGACCCAGTACTTC
V: TRBV10-3; size: NA; J: TRBJ2-2; D: TRBD2; length: 19; CDR3: CAISGSGTSGQANTGELFF; DNA: TGTGCCATCAGTGGCTCCGGGACTAGCGGGCAAGCGAACACCGGGGAGCTGTTTTTT
V: TRBV29-1; size: NA; J: TRBJ1-1; D: NA; length: 14; CDR3: CSVTLGGYNTEAFF; DNA: TGCAGCGTTACGTTGGGGGGGTATAACACTGAAGCTTTCTTT
V: TRBV7-9; size: NA; J: TRBJ2-7; D: NA; length: 13; CDR3: CASSRQARYEQYF; DNA: TGTGCCAGCAGCCGACAGGCTCGATACGAGCAGTACTTC
V: TRBV7-3; size: NA; J: TRBJ2-3; D: NA; length: 18; CDR3: CASSLTGVAGAPTDTQYF; DNA: TGTGCCAGCAGCTTAACGGGGGTGGCGGGGGCCCCCACAGATACGCAGTATTTT
V: TRBV7-9; size: NA; J: TRBJ2-5; D: NA; length: 12; CDR3: CASSPSEETQYF; DNA: TGTGCCAGCAGCCCCTCCGAGGAGACCCAGTACTTC
V: TRBV7-2; size: NA; J: TRBJ1-2; D: NA; length: 15; CDR3: CASSLLPGSGDGYTF; DNA: TGTGCCAGCAGCTTGCTTCCGGGATCCGGAGATGGCTACACCTTC
V: TRBV30; size: NA; J: TRBJ2-7; D: TRBD2; length: 13; CDR3: CAWTGLAVNEQYF; DNA: TGTGCCTGGACGGGACTAGCGGTGAACGAGCAGTACTTC
V: TRBV11-2; size: NA; J: TRBJ2-7; D: TRBD1; length: 14; CDR3: CASSLVQGAREQYF; DNA: TGTGCCAGCAGCTTAGTTCAGGGGGCAAGGGAGCAGTACTTC
V: TRBV18; size: once; J: TRBJ2-7; D: TRBD2; length: 14; CDR3: CASSPGEGPYEQYF; DNA: TGTGCCAGCTCCCCCGGGGAGGGTCCCTACGAGCAGTACTTC
V: TRBV6-5; size: NA; J: TRBJ1-1; D: NA; length: 14; CDR3: CASSFSGQVSEAFF; DNA: TGTGCCAGCAGTTTCTCGGGACAAGTTTCTGAAGCTTTCTTT
V: TRBV10-2; size: NA; J: TRBJ1-2; D: TRBD1; length: 16; CDR3: CASRGDRGRPDYGYTF; DNA: TGCGCCAGCAGGGGTGACAGGGGGCGCCCTGACTATGGCTACACCTTC
V: TRBV5-1; size: NA; J: TRBJ2-3; D: NA; length: 16; CDR3: CASSLEVGGSTDTQYF; DNA: TGCGCCAGCAGCTTGGAGGTCGGCGGGAGCACAGATACGCAGTATTTT
V: TRBV4-3; size: NA; J: TRBJ2-5; D: NA; length: 14; CDR3: CASSQGVAQETQYF; DNA: TGCGCCAGCAGCCAAGGTGTGGCCCAAGAGACCCAGTACTTC
V: TRBV7-9; size: NA; J: TRBJ1-1; D: NA; length: 16; CDR3: CASSLAAGAGYTEAFF; DNA: TGTGCCAGCAGCTTAGCGGCAGGGGCTGGGTACACTGAAGCTTTCTTT
V: TRBV6-5; size: NA; J: TRBJ2-7; D: NA; length: 16; CDR3: CASSYNFWRGTYEQYF; DNA: TGTGCCAGCAGTTACAATTTTTGGCGAGGGACCTACGAGCAGTACTTC
V: TRBV6-1; size: NA; J: TRBJ1-6; D: NA; length: 16; CDR3: CASSASQGIRNSPLHF; DNA: TGTGCCAGCAGTGCGAGTCAGGGGATTCGTAATTCACCCCTCCACTTT
V: TRBV5-6; size: few; J: TRBJ1-2; D: NA; length: 12; CDR3: CASSRGGYGYTF; DNA: TGTGCCAGCAGCAGAGGGGGTTATGGCTACACCTTC
V: TRBV7-9; size: NA; J: TRBJ1-5; D: NA; length: 16; CDR3: CASSLGGVGGNQPQHF; DNA: TGTGCCAGCAGCTTAGGCGGAGTAGGAGGTAATCAGCCCCAGCATTTT
V: TRBV7-9; size: NA; J: TRBJ2-2; D: TRBD1; length: 15; CDR3: CASSPRGRDTGELFF; DNA: TGTGCCAGCAGCCCCAGGGGGCGTGACACCGGGGAGCTGTTTTTT
V: TRBV19; size: NA; J: TRBJ1-5; D: TRBD1; length: 15; CDR3: CASSRTGSGNQPQHF; DNA: TGTGCCAGTAGTAGGACAGGTAGCGGCAATCAGCCCCAGCATTTT
V: TRBV6-2/TRBV6-3; size: NA; J: TRBJ1-1; D: NA; length: 14; CDR3: CASSEAVMNTEAFF; DNA: TGTGCCAGCAGTGAGGCTGTGATGAACACTGAAGCTTTCTTT
V: TRBV12-3/TRBV12-4; size: NA; J: TRBJ1-6; D: NA; length: 12; CDR3: CASSSGYSPLHF; DNA: TGTGCCAGCAGCTCGGGGTATTCACCCCTCCACTTT
V: TRBV7-3; size: few; J: TRBJ1-1; D: TRBD1; length: 15; CDR3: CASSSLTGGGTEAFF; DNA: TGTGCCAGCAGCTCATTAACAGGGGGAGGGACTGAAGCTTTCTTT
V: TRBV11-2; size: few; J: TRBJ2-7; D: NA; length: 13; CDR3: CASNSITLREQYF; DNA: TGTGCCAGCAACTCGATCACGCTCAGGGAGCAGTACTTC
V: TRBV5-1; size: NA; J: TRBJ2-7; D: TRBD2; length: 16; CDR3: CASSSGKLAGDYEQYF; DNA: TGCGCCAGCAGCTCAGGCAAGCTAGCGGGGGACTACGAGCAGTACTTC
V: TRBV12-5; size: NA; J: TRBJ1-3; D: TRBD1; length: 14; CDR3: CASAWGDRGDTIYF; DNA: TGTGCTAGTGCCTGGGGGGACAGGGGAGACACCATATATTTT